The 25 T cell receptor beta chains listed next were all sequenced from one sample in a study of blood T cell repertoires in COVID-19. Only in-frame clones appear in the TCRdb table, and some are missing; sequencing was by immunoSEQ multiplex PCR. Of hundreds of thousands of clones detected, 88% appear once; the ten largest clones hold approximately 7.3%. Sequencing was carried out using peripheral blood. These receptors came from a woman between 65 and 79 years old with COVID-19, enrolled during active disease.

The V call is TRBV6-5, the J call TRBJ2-5; D perhaps matches TRBD2 (7 bases). The CDR3 loop spans 15 amino acids. Germline values: CDR1 MNHEY, CDR2 SVGAGI. V was clipped by 4 bases and J by 0 bases, with 12 bases between them. The chain's CDR3 is CASSLGGGYQETQYF. In nucleotides, the CDR3 is TGTGCCAGCAGTTTAGGGGGGGGATACCAAGAGACCCAGTACTTC.

The chain is built from TRBV30 and TRBJ2-5, with D possibly matching TRBD1 (6 bases). Per the germline V gene, CDR1 is GTSNPN and CDR2 is SVGIG (reference sequence). This CDR3 has 13 residues. V was clipped by 3 bases and J by 7 bases, with 15 bases between them. The CDR3, as DNA: TGTGCCTGGAGCGCCGGGGTAGGGGGGACCCAGTACTTC. Encoded protein: CAWSAGVGGTQYF.

CDR3 region: CASSVLDRTGSLKAFF. The CDR3 nucleotides are TGTGCCAGCAGCGTATTGGACCGGACAGGGAGTCTGAAAGCTTTCTTT. The chain is built from TRBV9 and TRBJ1-1, with 8 bases identical to TRBD1. The CDR3 extends over 16 amino acids. The V and J ends lost 1 base and 9 bases, in that order; junction bases with no gene match: 14. Germline-derived CDR1 and CDR2 are SGDLS and YYNGEE. Using reference TRBV9 and TRBJ1-1 for the parts outside the CDR3, the full variable domain is DSGVTQTPKHLITATGQRVTLRCSPRSGDLSVYWYQQSLDQGLQFLIQYYNGEERAKGNILERFSAQQFPDLHSELNLSSLELGDSALYFCASSVLDRTGSLKAFFGQGTRLTVV.

The chain recombines TRBV19 with TRBJ1-4; D remains ambiguous. V gave up 3 bases and J gave up 3 bases, with 11 bases separating them. Germline CDR1 LNHDA, CDR2 SQIVND (reference sequence). The length of the CDR3 is 15 residues. Written as DNA, the CDR3 is TGTGCCAGTAGTATCCGGGGATCTTCTAATGAAAAACTGTTTTTT. It specifies CASSIRGSSNEKLFF. The whole variable domain, filled in from reference TRBV19 and TRBJ1-4, reads DGGITQSPKYLFRKEGQNVTLSCEQNLNHDAMYWYRQDPGQGLRLIYYSQIVNDFQKGDIAEGYSVSREKKESFPLTVTSAQKNPTAFYLCASSIRGSSNEKLFFGSGTQLSVL.

The chain links TRBV7-3 to TRBJ2-3, with D maybe TRBD2 (5 bases). The CDR3 runs 16 residues. Germline CDR1 SGHTA, CDR2 FQGTGA. V was shortened by 3 bases and J by 3 bases, with 16 bases between the two germline ends. The CDR3 reads CASSFGVREETDTQYF. The CDR3 region has the DNA TGTGCCAGCAGCTTTGGGGTGAGGGAAGAAACAGATACGCAGTATTTT.

The J gene is TRBJ1-1, the V gene TRBV6-6; 7 positions match TRBD1. CDR1 is MNHNY, CDR2 SVGAGI, per germline (reference sequence). CDR3 length: 16 residues. V gave up 10 bases and J gave up 0 bases; unmatched junction bases: 14. The CDR3 DNA sequence: TGTGCCACTTCTCTGCTACCGGGACAGATGAACACTGAAGCTTTCTTT. Its protein is CATSLLPGQMNTEAFF.

This clone was found a few times. This chain connects TRBV7-2 to TRBJ1-2; 7 positions agree with TRBD1. The CDR3 consists of 16 residues. Germline values: CDR1 SGHTA, CDR2 FQGNSA. V lost 7 bases, J lost 0 bases, and 11 bases stayed unmatched. The CDR3 spells CASIIRGSSANYGYTF. The CDR3, as DNA: TGTGCCAGCATCATCAGGGGGTCTTCAGCTAACTATGGCTACACCTTC.

This chain connects TRBV5-4 to TRBJ1-2, with 7 positions matching TRBD1. The CDR3 loop spans 15 amino acids. V was pared by 0 bases and J by 1 base, with 3 bases of the junction left unmatched. Germline CDR1 is SGHNT and CDR2 is YYREEE (reference sequence). In DNA form, the CDR3 reads TGTGCCAGCAGCTTGGACAGGGGTCATAACTATGGCTACACCTTC. As protein: CASSLDRGHNYGYTF.

The gene calls are TRBV29-1 and TRBJ1-5, with 7 bases identical to TRBD1. Germline V gene sequence: CDR1 SQVTM, CDR2 ANQGSEA. Trimming removed 3 bases from V and 7 bases from J; junction bases left unmatched: 21. CDR3 length: 18 amino acids. The CDR3 is CSVDLEGSQGRGKQPQHF. The CDR3 DNA sequence: TGCAGCGTTGACCTGGAGGGTTCCCAGGGCAGGGGGAAACAGCCCCAGCATTTT.

The rearrangement joins TRBV19 to TRBJ2-3, with TRBD2 identical over 13 bases. J gave up 0 bases and V 8 bases, and 5 bases lay outside the gene matches. This CDR3 comprises 16 residues. Germline CDR1 is LNHDA and CDR2 is SQIVND (reference sequence). The CDR3 reads CASRTSGGRSTDTQYF. CDR3 DNA sequence: TGTGCCAGTCGGACTAGCGGGGGCCGTAGCACAGATACGCAGTATTTT. The whole variable domain, remainder taken from reference TRBV19 and TRBJ2-3, is DGGITQSPKYLFRKEGQNVTLSCEQNLNHDAMYWYRQDPGQGLRLIYYSQIVNDFQKGDIAEGYSVSREKKESFPLTVTSAQKNPTAFYLCASRTSGGRSTDTQYFGPGTRLTVL.

The rearrangement links TRBV24-1 to TRBJ1-5; 7 nucleotides line up with TRBD1. Losses at the gene ends were 5 bases for V and 6 bases for J; bases not matched to a gene: 3. The CDR3 extends over 13 amino acids. Germline CDR1 KGHDR, CDR2 SFDVKD. The CDR3 is CATSGRDSQPQHF. The CDR3 DNA reads as TGTGCCACCAGTGGGAGGGACAGTCAGCCCCAGCATTTT.

The chain has TRBV6-6 and TRBJ1-6; a possible D gene is TRBD1 (5 bases). Trimming removed 3 bases from V and 2 bases from J, with 8 bases in between. Looked up from germline, CDR1 is MNHNY and CDR2 is SVGAGI (reference sequence). This CDR3 has 15 residues. In nucleotides, the CDR3 is TGTGCCAGCAGTTATGACAGCCCCTATAATTCACCCCTCCACTTT. Its protein is CASSYDSPYNSPLHF.

This clone was seen a few times. The V call is TRBV6-5, the J call TRBJ1-2; no firm D call. From germline, CDR1 is MNHEY and CDR2 SVGAGI. V shed 5 bases and J shed 8 bases, with 15 bases lying between them. The CDR3 consists of 13 residues. The CDR3 protein is CASSPNGAWGYTF. The CDR3 nucleotides are TGTGCCAGCAGTCCAAACGGTGCCTGGGGCTACACCTTC.

V gene TRBV2 combines with J gene TRBJ2-2, with D possibly TRBD1 on 5 matching bases. Per the germline V gene, CDR1 is SNHLY and CDR2 is FYNNEI. The ends were cut back, 1 base at V and 6 bases at J, with 21 bases in the middle. This CDR3 has 18 residues. The CDR3 spells CASSEVSEGRVFAGELFF. For the CDR3, the DNA is TGTGCCAGCAGTGAAGTGAGTGAAGGCAGGGTTTTCGCCGGGGAGCTGTTTTTT.

This clone was observed a single time. The chain employs TRBV27 and TRBJ2-7; 10 bases fit TRBD1. Germline V lookup: CDR1 MNHEY, CDR2 SMNVEV (reference sequence). The CDR3 sequence is 16 residues long. Trimming removed 4 bases from V and 7 bases from J; junction bases left unmatched: 13. The CDR3 protein is CASSSIRGTGVSEQYF. In DNA form, the CDR3 reads TGTGCCAGCAGTTCAATTCGGGGGACAGGGGTGAGTGAGCAGTACTTC.

The chain combines TRBV7-2 with TRBJ1-6; 8 bases are shared with TRBD1. Germline CDR1 is SGHTA and CDR2 is FQGNSA. With V trimmed by 5 bases and J by 10 bases, 7 bases remained unmatched. The CDR3 totals 14 residues. CDR3 DNA: TGTGCCAGCAGCCCTGGACAGGGTGAATCACCCCTCCACTTT. Translated, it gives CASSPGQGESPLHF.

This chain uses TRBV28 with TRBJ1-2; D is unclear. From germline, CDR1 is MDHEN and CDR2 SYDVKM. The germline V and J ends were trimmed by 5 bases and 1 base, with 11 bases remaining between them. CDR3 length: 14 amino acids. The CDR3 spells CASSPGFFNYGYTF. CDR3 DNA: TGTGCCAGCAGTCCGGGATTTTTTAACTATGGCTACACCTTC.

The chain recombines TRBV7-2 with TRBJ1-4, with TRBD1 as a possible D gene (6 bases). Germline CDR1 and CDR2: SGHTA and FQGNSA. The CDR3 sequence is 14 residues long. V was pared by 5 bases and J by 3 bases, with 10 bases between. The CDR3 reads CASSRGQANEKLFF. As DNA, the CDR3 is TGTGCCAGCAGCCGGGGACAAGCTAATGAAAAACTGTTTTTT.

The chain has TRBV6-2 or TRBV6-3 and TRBJ2-1, with 11 bases that match TRBD2. Germline-derived CDR1 and CDR2 are MNHEY and SVGEGT. Trimming at V came to 1 base and at J to 8 bases, leaving 16 bases not matched to a gene. CDR3 length equals 19 residues. This CDR3 reads CASSYFSGGVRSRSDEQFF. The CDR3 bases are TGTGCCAGCAGTTACTTTAGCGGGGGGGTCAGGTCTCGGTCCGATGAGCAGTTCTTC.

As for this clone: At one end the junction does not follow the germline gene, possibly because of a read error. In nucleotides, the CDR3 is TGTGCCAGCTCGCCACAGGGACAGCCCAACTATGGCTACACCTTC. Amino acids: CASSPQGQPNYGYTF. The V gene is TRBV18, the J gene TRBJ1-2, with TRBD1 matching over 7 bases. Germline CDR1 is KGHSH and CDR2 is LQKENI. The CDR3 sequence is 15 residues long. The full variable domain, completed using reference TRBV18 and TRBJ1-2, is NAGVMQNPRHLVRRRGQEARLRCSPMKGHSHVYWYRQLPEEGLKFMVYLQKENIIDESGMPKERFSAEFPKEGPSILRIQQVVRGDSAAYFCASSPQGQPNYGYTFGSGTRLTVV.

The J gene is TRBJ1-2, the V gene TRBV14; 8 bases are a match to TRBD1. With 3 bases clipped from V and 3 bases from J, the junction kept 0 bases outside the gene matches. CDR1 SGHDN and CDR2 FVKESK come from the germline V gene. The CDR3 totals 13 residues. The DNA of the CDR3 is TGTGCCAGCAGCCAGACAGGGGACTATGGCTACACCTTC. The encoded protein is CASSQTGDYGYTF.

The chain couples TRBV28 to TRBJ1-2; D remains ambiguous. The CDR3 has 17 residues. CDR1 is MDHEN, CDR2 SYDVKM, per germline. With 1 base removed from V and 0 bases from J, the gap between germline ends came to 15 bases. This CDR3 is CASSLLGARVSNYGYTF. DNA of the CDR3: TGTGCCAGCAGTTTATTGGGCGCGCGGGTTTCTAACTATGGCTACACCTTC.

The genes are TRBV5-1 and TRBJ2-3; 14 bases map to TRBD2. The CDR3 totals 18 residues. Germline loops: CDR1 SGHRS, CDR2 YFSETQ. With 4 bases clipped from V and 2 bases from J, the junction kept 9 bases outside the gene matches. CDR3 loop: CASSGGLAGGQPTDTQYF. Here the CDR3 DNA reads TGCGCCAGCAGCGGAGGACTAGCGGGGGGCCAACCCACAGATACGCAGTATTTT.

This clone was seen only once. The V gene is TRBV10-3, the J gene TRBJ2-7; TRBD2 matches 12 bases. CDR1 and CDR2 (germline): ENHRY, SYGVKD. This CDR3 comprises 15 residues. The trim removed 8 bases at V and 1 base at J, leaving 6 bases unmatched. This CDR3 is CAIRRLAGASYEQYF. For the CDR3, the DNA is TGTGCCATCCGGAGACTAGCGGGGGCTTCCTACGAGCAGTACTTC.

This chain joins TRBV5-1 and TRBJ1-1, with a weak D call TRBD1 (6 bases). The V end was cut by 2 bases, the J end by 1 base, with 9 bases between. The CDR3 runs 14 residues. Germline values: CDR1 SGHRS, CDR2 YFSETQ. The CDR3 DNA sequence: TGCGCCAGCAGCTTTGGACAGCAGAACACTGAAGCTTTCTTT. Amino acid sequence: CASSFGQQNTEAFF. The full variable domain, in which reference TRBV5-1 and TRBJ1-1 provide the parts outside the CDR3, is KAGVTQTPRYLIKTRGQQVTLSCSPISGHRSVSWYQQTPGQGLQFLFEYFSETQRNKGNFPGRFSGRQFSNSRSEMNVSTLELGDSALYLCASSFGQQNTEAFFGQGTRLTVV.